This T cell receptor beta chain was recorded in a study of early T cells in non-severe SARS-CoV-2 infection. In the study overall: Bulk RNA taken from unsorted whole blood was sequenced, leaving chains unpaired.

Germline assignment: CDR1 KGHDR and CDR2 SFDVKD. V lost 9 bases to trimming and J lost 4 bases, with 8 bases between them. The CDR3 runs to 12 residues. This clonotype has just a few counts. Its antigen is as yet unknown. The study's findings and limits: VDJdb matches were skewed toward anti-spike CD8 T cell responses.

Each cDNA molecule carried a unique molecular identifier. TCRdb itself ran the 5' RACE reads through MiXCR, one entry per CDR3 protein. Found here are roughly 97,000 distinct CDR3 sequences, about 10% of them singletons; the top ten hold roughly 4.5%. This receptor was obtained from an adult who was a healthcare worker with PCR-confirmed SARS-CoV-2 infection or an uninfected control (not recorded which). The sequencing here drew on whole blood, taken at baseline. V is TRBV24-1 and J is TRBJ2-2; a weak D match, TRBD2 (6 bases). The CDR3 here is CATAGGTGELFF. The CDR3 region has the DNA TGTGCCACCGCCGGGGGCACCGGGGAGCTGTTTTTT.